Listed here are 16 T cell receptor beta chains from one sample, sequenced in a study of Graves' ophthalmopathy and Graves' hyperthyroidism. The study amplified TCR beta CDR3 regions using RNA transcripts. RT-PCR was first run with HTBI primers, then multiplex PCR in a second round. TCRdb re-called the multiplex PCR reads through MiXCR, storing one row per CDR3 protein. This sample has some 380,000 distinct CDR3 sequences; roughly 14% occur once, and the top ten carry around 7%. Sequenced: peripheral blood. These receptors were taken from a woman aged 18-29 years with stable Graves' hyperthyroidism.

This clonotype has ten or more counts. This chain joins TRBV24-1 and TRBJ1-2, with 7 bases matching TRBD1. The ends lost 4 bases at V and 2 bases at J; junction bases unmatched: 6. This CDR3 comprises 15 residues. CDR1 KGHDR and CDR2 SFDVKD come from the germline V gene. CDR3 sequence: CATSDPGQANYGYTF. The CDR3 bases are TGTGCCACCAGTGACCCCGGACAGGCGAACTATGGCTACACCTTC.

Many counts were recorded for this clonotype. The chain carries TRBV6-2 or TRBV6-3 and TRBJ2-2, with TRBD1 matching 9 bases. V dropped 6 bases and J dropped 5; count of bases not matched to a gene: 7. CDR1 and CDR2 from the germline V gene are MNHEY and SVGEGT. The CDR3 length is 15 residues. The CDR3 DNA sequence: TGTGCCAGCAGCCCCAGGGACAGGGATACCGGGGAGCTGTTTTTT. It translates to CASSPRDRDTGELFF.

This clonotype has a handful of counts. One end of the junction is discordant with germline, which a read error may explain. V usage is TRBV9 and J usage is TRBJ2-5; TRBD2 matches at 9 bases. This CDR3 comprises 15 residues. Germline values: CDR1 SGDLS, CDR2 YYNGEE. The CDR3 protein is CVSSFQPTSGETQYF. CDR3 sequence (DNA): TGTGTCAGCAGCTTCCAACCGACTAGCGGAGAGACCCAGTACTTC.

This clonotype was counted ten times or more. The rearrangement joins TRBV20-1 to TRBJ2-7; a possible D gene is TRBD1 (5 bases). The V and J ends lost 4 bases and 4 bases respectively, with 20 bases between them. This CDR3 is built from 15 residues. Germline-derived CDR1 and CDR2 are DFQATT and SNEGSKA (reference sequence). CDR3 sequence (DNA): TGCAGTGCTACGAGTATACAGGAGCTTGGTTACGAGCAGTACTTC. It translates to CSATSIQELGYEQYF.

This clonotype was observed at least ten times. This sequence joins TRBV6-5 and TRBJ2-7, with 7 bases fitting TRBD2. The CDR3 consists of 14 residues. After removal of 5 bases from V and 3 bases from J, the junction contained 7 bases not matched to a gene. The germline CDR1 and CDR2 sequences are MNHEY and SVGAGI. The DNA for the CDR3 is TGTGCCAGCAGTCCGGCGAGCGGGGACTACGAGCAGTACTTC. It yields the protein CASSPASGDYEQYF.

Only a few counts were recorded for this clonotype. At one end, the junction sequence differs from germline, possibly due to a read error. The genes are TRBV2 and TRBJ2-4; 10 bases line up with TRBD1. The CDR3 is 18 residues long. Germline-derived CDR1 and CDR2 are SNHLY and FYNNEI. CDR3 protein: CASRETGGDRIAKNIKYF. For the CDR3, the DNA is TGTGCCAGCAGAGAGACAGGGGGCGACCGAATAGCCAAAAACATTAAGTACTTC. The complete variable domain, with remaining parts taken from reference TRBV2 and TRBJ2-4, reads EPEVTQTPSHQVTQMGQEVILRCVPISNHLYFYWYRQILGQKVEFLVSFYNNEISEKSEIFDDQFSVERPDGSNFTLKIRSTKLEDSAMYFCASRETGGDRIAKNIKYFGAGTRLSVL.

CDR3 loop: CASSIGLAGGYTGELFF. DNA of the CDR3: TGTGCCAGTAGTATAGGTCTAGCGGGGGGTTACACCGGGGAGCTGTTTTTT. The chain links TRBV19 to TRBJ2-2; 11 bases agree with TRBD2. Germline lookup yields CDR1 LNHDA and CDR2 SQIVND (reference sequence). J gave up 3 bases and V 1 base, and 4 bases lay outside the gene matches. The CDR3 covers 17 residues.

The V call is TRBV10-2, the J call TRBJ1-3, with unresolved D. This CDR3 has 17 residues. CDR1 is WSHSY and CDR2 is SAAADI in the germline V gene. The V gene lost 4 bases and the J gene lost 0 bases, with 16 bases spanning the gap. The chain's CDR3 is CASSAPEQSSSGNTIYF. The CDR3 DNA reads TGCGCCAGCAGTGCCCCGGAACAAAGCTCCTCTGGAAACACCATATATTTT.

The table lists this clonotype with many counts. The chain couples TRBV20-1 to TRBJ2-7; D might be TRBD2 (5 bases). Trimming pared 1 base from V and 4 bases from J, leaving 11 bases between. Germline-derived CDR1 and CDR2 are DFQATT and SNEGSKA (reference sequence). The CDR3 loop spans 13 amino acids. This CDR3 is CSARVRGQYEQYF. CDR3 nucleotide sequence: TGCAGTGCTAGAGTCAGAGGGCAGTACGAGCAGTACTTC.

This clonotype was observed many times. The CDR3 coding sequence is TGTGCCAGCAGTTTGGGGACCCAGAGCTCCTACGAGCAGTACTTC. Its protein is CASSLGTQSSYEQYF. V and J are TRBV11-1 and TRBJ2-7; D may be TRBD1 or TRBD2 (5 bases each). V gave up 6 bases and J gave up 0 bases, with 15 bases separating them. Germline lookup yields CDR1 SGHAT and CDR2 FQDESV (reference sequence). The CDR3 has 15 amino acids.

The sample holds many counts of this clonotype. The chain's CDR3 is CASSYIGAGYTF. CDR3 DNA sequence: TGTGCCAGCAGTTACATCGGTGCTGGCTACACCTTC. The V gene is TRBV6-2 or TRBV6-3, the J gene TRBJ1-2, with D hard to call. This CDR3 has 12 residues. V lost 2 bases to trimming and J lost 7 bases, with 8 bases between them. The germline gives CDR1 MNHEY, CDR2 SVGEGT.

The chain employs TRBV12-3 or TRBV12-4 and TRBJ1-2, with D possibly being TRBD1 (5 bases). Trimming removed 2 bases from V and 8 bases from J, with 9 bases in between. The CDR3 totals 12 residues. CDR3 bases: TGTGCCAGCAGTTTACCAGGGATGGGCTACACCTTC. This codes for CASSLPGMGYTF.

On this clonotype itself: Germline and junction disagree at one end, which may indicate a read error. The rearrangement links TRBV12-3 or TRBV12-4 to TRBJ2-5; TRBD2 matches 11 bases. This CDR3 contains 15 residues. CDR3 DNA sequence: TGTGCCAGCAGTGTACCGGGACTAGCGGCGGAGACCAAGTACTTC. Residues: CASSVPGLAAETKYF.

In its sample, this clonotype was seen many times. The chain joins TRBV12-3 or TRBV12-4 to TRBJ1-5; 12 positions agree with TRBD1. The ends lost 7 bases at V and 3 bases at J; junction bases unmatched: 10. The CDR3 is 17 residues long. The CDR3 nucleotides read TGTGCCAGCACCCTAGGCGGGACAGGGGGCTTCAATCAGCCCCAGCATTTT. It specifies CASTLGGTGGFNQPQHF.

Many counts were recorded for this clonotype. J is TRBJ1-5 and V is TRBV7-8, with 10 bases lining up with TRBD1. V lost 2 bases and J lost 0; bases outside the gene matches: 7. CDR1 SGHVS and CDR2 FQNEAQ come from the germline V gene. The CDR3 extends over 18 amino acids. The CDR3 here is CASSLPRQGAISNQPQHF. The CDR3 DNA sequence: TGTGCCAGCAGCTTACCGCGACAGGGGGCGATTAGCAATCAGCCCCAGCATTTT.

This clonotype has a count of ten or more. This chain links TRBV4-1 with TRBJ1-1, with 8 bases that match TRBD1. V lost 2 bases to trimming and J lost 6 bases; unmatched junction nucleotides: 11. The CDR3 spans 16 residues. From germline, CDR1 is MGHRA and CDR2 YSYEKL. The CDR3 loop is CASSQPRTGRKAEAFF. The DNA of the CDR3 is TGCGCCAGCAGCCAACCCCGGACAGGGAGGAAGGCTGAAGCTTTCTTT.